This TCR beta chain was sequenced in a study of graft-versus-host responses after intestinal transplantation. Points on this clone: Its cognate antigen is unknown.

Measured with immunoSEQ multiplex PCR; TCRdb has only the in-frame clones, and not every one. Of some 70,000 clones in the sample, roughly 91% were seen once. With 4 bases removed from V and 8 bases from J, the gap between germline ends came to 21 bases. This CDR3 is built from 15 residues. Germline CDR1 SGDLS, CDR2 YYNGEE. Findings and caveats of the study: The highest levels of circulating GvH clones went along with early declines in HvG clones after transplant.

This clonotype originated in a human donor who was the organ donor for an intestinal transplant. Specimen: unstimulated CD8+ T cells sorted from spleen or lymph node cells, collected before transplant. The rearrangement uses TRBV9 and TRBJ1-2; D is perhaps TRBD1 (5 bases). The CDR3 coding sequence is TGTGCCAGCAGCTCGAGGGGAGGAACCCCGGAGGGCTACACCTTC. This encodes CASSSRGGTPEGYTF.